This T cell receptor (beta chain) was sequenced during a study of T cells in Graves' hyperthyroidism and ophthalmopathy (dated by TCRdb to between 2018 and 2020). In terms of the full investigation: Peripheral blood was sampled at the time of initial diagnosis, prior to any treatment. To identify distinguishing TCR V-J signatures, a discovery cohort of 95 to 100 patients was used, comprising roughly 45 with Graves' ophthalmopathy and 55 to 65 with stable Graves' hyperthyroidism. An independent validation cohort of 18 to 20 hyperthyroidism patients and some 15 patients who later progressed to ophthalmopathy tested prospective prediction of ophthalmopathy. The 95 to 100 discovery patients were randomly divided into training and test sets at a 7:3 ratio. Thyroid tissue and blood T-cell repertoires from about 6 Graves' hyperthyroidism patients were also compared in the study. After blood sampling, hyperthyroidism patients were treated with methimazole at a starting dose of 30 mg daily, and ophthalmopathy patients were treated with high-dose intravenous methylprednisolone. According to the paper, TCR Vbeta CDR3 sequencing was carried out on approximately 140 peripheral blood samples, which came from 40 to 45 ophthalmopathy, approximately 72 hyperthyroidism and approximately 17 progressor patients. Beyond this particular receptor, the publication reports: Blood samples also contained most of the expanded thyroid clonotypes (frequency above 0.001), which suggests that blood repertoires may reflect thyroid immune responses. Sample size was not statistically predetermined, and blinding of investigators to group allocation was not performed. During validation, the model predicted progression to ophthalmopathy a median of around 6 months ahead of onset, with almost 71% sensitivity and about 75% specificity. In cross-validation, a model built on a 13 V-J signature told ophthalmopathy apart from stable hyperthyroidism with less than 90% sensitivity and roughly 83% specificity, and in testing the same model reached 80%/75%.

Stable Graves' hyperthyroidism was defined as the absence of progression to ophthalmopathy over 18 months of follow-up. Hyperthyroidism patients were aged 18 to 65 years and newly diagnosed, with disease duration of less than 2 months. Any patient with an uncontrolled infection, another autoimmune disease, pregnancy or lactation was excluded. Clinical symptoms, serum thyroxine and TRAb, thyroid ultrasound, and orbital computed tomography formed the basis for the diagnoses. PBMCs were isolated from more than 9 ml of fresh peripheral blood by Ficoll-Paque density gradient centrifugation. Total RNA was extracted with Trizol reagent, and quality was checked on an Agilent 2100 Bioanalyzer. A single count supports this clonotype. It lacks a known antigen. No quality values exist for individual bases; no much larger clone is one base distant. One read alone makes for weak evidence. Amplification of TCR beta CDR3 regions was carried out from RNA transcripts. For the first round of RT-PCR on the TCR CDR3, the HTBI primer set was used together with the Qiagen OneStep RT-PCR kit. Libraries were constructed in a second round of multiplex PCR, after which size selection and purification were carried out. Sequencing of the libraries was done on an Illumina HiSeq2000 using paired-end 100 bp reads. Per the authors' processing: SOAPnuke was used to process the raw data, throwing out any read that contained adapters or uncalled bases, had a mean Phred below 15, or lacked an exact constant-primer or identifier match. COPE v1.2.5 was used to merge high-quality paired reads, and clonotypes were defined as unique nucleotide sequences. MiTCR v1.1 was used to align clonotypes to the IMGT TRBV, TRBD and TRBJ reference segments. The analysis included only V-J combinations with a frequency above 0.0001, which together covered over 98% of the repertoires. A TCS score was defined as the ratio of F50 (clonal expansion) to E x V (chaos), with BLOSUM62-based TCRdist applied between CDR3 peptides within each V-J. Welch's t-statistics and random forest reduced roughly 540 V-J features to roughly 13, which were used in a naive Bayes classifier (R e1071). Clones were called with MiXCR by TCRdb after fastp trimmed the public reads at Q25, and only in-frame beta chains were retained. Rows with a matching CDR3 protein are joined into one entry that keeps the most common DNA and genes. Clone size and V and J calls follow TCRdb, not the original study. In all, the sample holds around 520,000 distinct CDR3 sequences, and around 15% of those were seen once. Of the sample, about 17% falls within the top ten clones.

The sequenced sample was blood. The receptor comes from a young woman with Graves' hyperthyroidism.

The CDR3 is CSAPTGGYNQPQHF. The DNA sequence is TGCAGTGCCCCGACAGGGGGATACAATCAGCCCCAGCATTTT. This chain is built from TRBV20-1 and TRBJ1-5; 9 junctional bases match TRBD1. V trim: 6 bases; J trim: 3 bases; unmatched bases: 6. The CDR3 holds 14 amino acids from the cysteine to the phenylalanine. The entry retains the CDR3 DNA only, 42 bases that are in frame from base 1. The germline V gene (reference sequence) gives CDR1 as DFQATT and CDR2 as SNEGSKA.